Listed below are T cell receptor beta chains from one sample, sequenced in a study of T cell responses to AZD1222 COVID-19 vaccine. Clones were read by immunoSEQ multiplex PCR, and TCRdb kept only the in-frame ones, dropping some. The table shows 95,000 or so clones, with 91% occurring only once. This sample comprised peripheral blood, obtained 28 days after the second AZD1222 dose. The receptors here all came from an adult who received the AZD1222 COVID-19 vaccine. The CDR3 runs from the conserved cysteine through the conserved F or W. Each record gives: V gene, J gene, clone size, D gene, CDR3 protein, CDR3 DNA. D genes are given only for firm matches. Only part of the rows carry a size: once, few, many, or a class if the clone is expanded.

TRBV10-2	TRBJ2-5	once	.	CASSVMGALAAIQETQYF	TGCGCCAGCAGTGTGATGGGGGCCCTAGCGGCTATTCAAGAGACCCAGTACTTC
TRBV6-5	TRBJ1-6	.	.	CASRTGFNSPLHF	TGTGCCAGCAGAACAGGGTTCAATTCACCCCTCCACTTT
TRBV6-6	TRBJ1-6	.	TRBD1	CASRDRNNSPLHF	TGTGCCAGCCGGGACAGAAATAATTCACCCCTCCACTTT
TRBV21-1	TRBJ2-5	.	.	CASSAAGGDNQETQYF	TGTGCCAGCAGCGCAGCCGGCGGGGACAACCAAGAGACCCAGTACTTC
TRBV7-9	TRBJ1-5	.	.	CASSLGTGYQPQHF	TGTGCCAGCAGCTTAGGTACAGGGTACCAGCCCCAGCATTTT
TRBV28	TRBJ2-7	.	.	CASSVPGTKIGEQYF	TGTGCCAGCAGCGTCCCCGGGACCAAAATCGGCGAGCAGTACTTC
TRBV28	TRBJ1-1	.	.	CASSPAGGLNTEAFF	TGTGCCAGCAGCCCCGCGGGGGGATTGAACACTGAAGCTTTCTTT
TRBV19	TRBJ1-1	.	.	CASRGPQFTEAFF	TGTGCCAGTAGGGGCCCCCAGTTCACTGAAGCTTTCTTT
TRBV29-1	TRBJ2-7	.	TRBD1	CSVRQGPYEQYF	TGCAGCGTTCGACAGGGCCCCTACGAGCAGTACTTC
TRBV7-8	TRBJ1-5	.	.	CASSPRRGYHQPQHF	TGTGCCAGCAGCCCCCGGAGGGGGTATCATCAGCCCCAGCATTTT
TRBV7-2	TRBJ1-2	.	TRBD1	CASSDRGRGSGYTF	TGTGCCAGCAGCGACAGGGGGCGCGGTTCCGGCTACACCTTC
TRBV5-6	TRBJ2-7	.	.	CASSLLGLAGYEQYF	TGTGCCAGCAGCTTGCTTGGACTGGCGGGCTACGAGCAGTACTTC
TRBV23-1	TRBJ2-5	.	.	CASSHGSPRVGETQYF	TGCGCCAGCAGTCATGGGTCGCCAAGGGTGGGAGAGACCCAGTACTTC
TRBV19	TRBJ1-5	.	TRBD1	CASSRRGTGNSNQPQHF	TGTGCCAGTAGTAGGAGAGGGACAGGAAATAGCAATCAGCCCCAGCATTTT
TRBV5-5	TRBJ2-3	.	TRBD1	CASTTGTGYTDTQYF	TGTGCCAGCACCACCGGGACAGGCTACACAGATACGCAGTATTTT
TRBV29-1	TRBJ2-7	.	TRBD1	CSVGTGIYEQYF	TGCAGCGTCGGGACAGGGATCTACGAGCAGTACTTC
TRBV9	TRBJ1-1	.	.	CASSEGGYTEAFF	TGTGCCAGCAGCGAGGGGGGTTACACTGAAGCTTTCTTT
TRBV6-2/TRBV6-3	TRBJ1-1	few	.	CASSPGLEAFF	TGTGCCAGCAGTCCCGGACTTGAAGCTTTCTTT
TRBV6-1	TRBJ2-1	.	TRBD2	CASSEAPGGSYNEQFF	TGTGCCAGCAGTGAAGCCCCGGGGGGTTCCTACAATGAGCAGTTCTTC
TRBV7-9	TRBJ2-1	.	.	CASSLWHRARSRALGEQFF	TGTGCCAGCAGCTTATGGCACAGGGCCAGGTCCCGCGCCCTGGGGGAGCAGTTCTTC
TRBV11-2	TRBJ1-2	.	.	CASSLDWRGGYGYTF	TGTGCCAGCAGCTTAGATTGGAGGGGTGGGTATGGCTACACCTTC
TRBV7-2	TRBJ1-6	.	.	CASSPTQGHFSPLHF	TGTGCCAGCAGCCCGACACAGGGTCACTTTTCACCCCTCCACTTT
TRBV7-9	TRBJ2-2	.	TRBD2	CASLPPGLNTGELFF	TGTGCCAGCCTCCCCCCGGGACTAAACACCGGGGAGCTGTTTTTT
TRBV6-5	TRBJ2-5	.	TRBD2	CASSYDASGEQETQYF	TGTGCCAGCAGTTACGACGCTAGCGGGGAACAAGAGACCCAGTACTTC
TRBV2	TRBJ1-6	.	.	CASMGGSRNSPLHF	TGTGCCAGCATGGGGGGCTCACGTAATTCACCCCTCCACTTT
TRBV3-1/TRBV3-2	TRBJ2-2	.	.	CASSPILANTGELFF	TGTGCCAGCAGCCCCATCTTAGCAAACACCGGGGAGCTGTTTTTT
TRBV19	TRBJ1-1	.	.	CASWVAGGAFF	TGTGCCAGCTGGGTCGCCGGAGGAGCTTTCTTT
TRBV6-1	TRBJ1-6	.	.	CASSARQLSYNSPLHF	TGTGCCAGCAGTGCCCGACAGCTCTCCTATAATTCACCCCTCCACTTT
TRBV5-1	TRBJ2-3	.	.	CASSLELAMQYF	TGCGCCAGCAGCTTGGAGCTAGCGATGCAGTATTTT
TRBV5-1	TRBJ2-4	.	TRBD2	CASSPGLAGGGVVIQYF	TGCGCCAGCAGCCCGGGACTAGCGGGAGGTGGGGTAGTCATTCAGTACTTC
TRBV19	TRBJ1-4	.	TRBD1	CASIGHGGQKNEKLFF	TGTGCCAGTATAGGGCACGGGGGACAGAAGAATGAAAAACTGTTTTTT
TRBV6-4	TRBJ2-1	.	TRBD2	CASSRTSGASYNEQFF	TGTGCCAGCAGTAGGACTAGCGGGGCTTCCTACAATGAGCAGTTCTTC
TRBV9	TRBJ2-5	.	.	CASSVGGADTGRETQYF	TGTGCCAGCAGCGTAGGGGGTGCGGATACCGGGCGAGAGACCCAGTACTTC
TRBV7-2	TRBJ2-1	.	.	CASSSGGWSSYNEQFF	TGTGCCAGCAGCTCCGGAGGCTGGAGCTCCTACAATGAGCAGTTCTTC
TRBV10-3	TRBJ1-1	once	.	CAINEGARITEAFF	TGTGCCATCAACGAAGGGGCGCGGATCACTGAAGCTTTCTTT
TRBV2	TRBJ1-6	.	TRBD1	CASVPGTGGNSPLHF	TGTGCCAGCGTACCCGGGACAGGGGGAAATTCACCCCTCCACTTT
TRBV28	TRBJ1-5	.	TRBD1	CASSPSGQGGQPQHF	TGTGCCAGCAGTCCCTCGGGACAGGGGGGTCAGCCCCAGCATTTT
TRBV12-3/TRBV12-4	TRBJ1-2	.	.	CASSLKGQHGYTF	TGTGCCAGCAGTTTAAAGGGCCAGCATGGCTACACCTTC
TRBV24-1	TRBJ1-3	.	.	CATSPGATSGNTIYF	TGTGCCACCAGTCCGGGGGCTACTTCTGGAAACACCATATATTTT
TRBV19	TRBJ2-4	.	.	CASSSQLAKNIQYF	TGTGCCAGTAGTTCCCAACTAGCCAAAAACATTCAGTACTTC
TRBV30	TRBJ1-6	few	.	CAWNPGQDNSPLHF	TGTGCCTGGAACCCCGGACAAGATAATTCACCCCTCCACTTT
TRBV15	TRBJ2-7	.	.	CATSTWGNSYEQYF	TGTGCCACCAGCACCTGGGGTAACTCATACGAGCAGTACTTC
TRBV10-3	TRBJ1-5	.	.	CAISGNLDSQPQHF	TGTGCCATCAGTGGAAACCTGGATAGTCAGCCCCAGCATTTT
TRBV7-2	TRBJ1-1	.	.	CASSLGVGNTEAFF	TGTGCCAGCAGCTTAGGGGTAGGGAACACTGAAGCTTTCTTT
TRBV7-9	TRBJ2-7	.	.	CASSHPEGPKQYF	TGTGCCAGCAGCCACCCCGAAGGTCCAAAGCAGTACTTC
TRBV13	TRBJ2-5	.	.	CASSRGRLETQYF	TGTGCCAGCAGTCGCGGACGCCTCGAGACCCAGTACTTC
TRBV7-8	TRBJ2-3	.	.	CASSSRALAASTDTQYF	TGTGCCAGCAGCTCCCGCGCTCTAGCCGCTAGCACAGATACGCAGTATTTT
TRBV11-2	TRBJ2-7	.	TRBD2	CASTNRGGRTTEEQYF	TGTGCCAGCACCAACCGCGGGGGGCGGACCACGGAAGAGCAGTACTTC
TRBV6-5	TRBJ2-7	.	.	CASKPGRPSYEQYF	TGTGCCAGCAAACCGGGACGGCCCTCCTACGAGCAGTACTTC
TRBV7-3	TRBJ2-3	.	TRBD2	CASSSLAGTDTQYF	TGTGCCAGCAGCTCTTTAGCGGGGACAGATACGCAGTATTTT
TRBV16	TRBJ2-7	.	.	CASSQSTGRHEQYF	TGTGCCAGCAGCCAATCTACTGGACGCCACGAGCAGTACTTC
TRBV29-1	TRBJ1-2	.	.	CSVGSGGGYTF	TGCAGCGTTGGTTCGGGGGGTGGCTACACCTTC
TRBV2	TRBJ1-5	.	.	CASSEAGRGQPQHF	TGTGCCAGCAGTGAAGCTGGTAGAGGTCAGCCCCAGCATTTT
TRBV28	TRBJ1-5	.	TRBD1	CASDRVNQPQHF	TGTGCCAGCGACAGGGTCAATCAGCCCCAGCATTTT
TRBV27	TRBJ1-2	medium-sized	.	CASSFEGNYGYTF	TGTGCCAGCAGTTTCGAGGGCAACTATGGCTACACCTTC